What follows is one T cell receptor beta chain and its context. Its cognate antigen has yet to be identified. No much larger clone is present one base from it, and per-base qualities are unavailable. The data stem from a study of cytomegalovirus exposure and HLA in healthy donors (dated by TCRdb to about 2017). About the investigation overall: According to an earlier analysis of a few hundred of the donors, some 180 million T cells yielded roughly 110 million unique TCR beta sequences and around 280 Gb of sequence data. The study aimed to test whether signatures of past pathogen exposure could be identified by cataloging public T cell receptors. Among 398 genotyped donors of the cohort, an average of around 250,000 unique TCR beta nucleotide sequences was sequenced per donor, of which approximately 19% were non-productive. Using immunosequencing, the study profiled T cell repertoires from 666 subjects and related those repertoires to cytomegalovirus serostatus. A later genetic analysis used genome-wide SNP genotypes for about 60% of the 666 donors, treating that subset as a discovery cohort. Five DR-DQ haplotypes were treated as single units for association and clustering because of strong linkage in the cohort. Alongside the repertoire data, information on donor age, sex, ethnicity and CMV serostatus was compiled. The later analysis used no new phenotypic data to find candidate immune exposures, relying instead on TCR beta sequences and their occurrence across donors. To decide whether each TCR beta V gene segment behaved as functional or pseudogenic, an earlier analysis of some 600 of the donors relied on high-throughput TCR beta sequencing. HLA typing included class I and class II loci at four-digit resolution. The study combined high-throughput TCR immunosequencing, statistical association of individual TCRs with disease status, and machine learning to predict cytomegalovirus infection status. Every repertoire in the discovery cohort had been generated on one and the same sequencing platform. Along with the approximately 600-subject first cohort, a separate validation cohort of about 110 different subjects was used. A later analysis re-analyzed previously published TCR beta repertoires from 500 to 700 donors and added high-resolution HLA genotyping to study TCR occurrence patterns. Of the roughly 420 genotyped donors, 81% were placed in the genetic ancestry cluster associated with self-reported Caucasian donors. Roughly 300 gigabases of sequencing data and tens of millions of unique TCR sequences made up an early release that covered several hundred HLA-typed donors. Typing coverage varied by locus: 629-630 donors for A, B, C, DRB1 and DQB1; roughly 520 for DQA1; about 600 for DPA1; roughly 450 for DPB1.

In total, approximately 700 healthy bone marrow donors made up the cohort. At the time of sampling, all cohort members were nominally healthy, though unrecorded immune exposures were likely present. The donor was CMV seronegative and belonged to the group of 352 seronegative cohort members. A peripheral blood sample was collected from each donor, and TCR beta sequencing was performed on peripheral blood mononuclear cells. Genomic DNA was extracted from the blood cell samples with the Qiagen DNeasy Blood Extraction Kit. The germline V gene yields KGHSH for CDR1 and LQKENI for CDR2. CDR3 length: 15 amino acids, cysteine to phenylalanine. Only CDR3 DNA is held: 45 bases, read in frame from base 1. Trimming leaves V shorter by 8 bases and J shorter by 6 bases, with the junction holding 11 bases beyond the gene matches. The research as a whole found: According to the authors, the approach could potentially be generalized to other disease states and immunological phenotypes. Immune exposure information for the cohort was limited to CMV serostatus. About 17 rarely observed V segments, including chromosome 9 orphons, were excluded from the earlier analysis of about 610 of the donors because counts were too low. The 87-base-pair reads could not distinguish some IMGT-functional V segments, including TRBV6-2 and TRBV6-3, so those segments were excluded. A further reported finding was that TCR beta sequences accurately predicted the HLA-A and HLA-B alleles for most subjects in the first cohort. In a later genetic analysis, fewer N-insertions in productive TCRs were reported among donors in an Asian-associated ancestry cluster than the roughly 640-donor mean. Broadly in line with IMGT annotations, most TCR beta V segments showed up in productive rearrangements about 87% or about 30% of the time in an earlier analysis of 450 to 600 of the donors. When HLA alleles, especially DR and DQ, strongly co-occurred, attributing TCR associations to individual alleles was difficult. Sequencing depth was assumed to be roughly uniform across donors in the presence/absence analyses, though that assumption may not hold. V-gene and J-gene trimming of TCR beta chains was associated with a missense DCLRE1C variant in a later genetic analysis, and the association was replicated in an independent cohort. A later analysis reported that several top co-occurrence clusters appeared linked to parvovirus B19, influenza, CMV and Epstein-Barr virus. In a later analysis, HLA-associated TCR beta chains were found to be more clonally expanded and to have lower generation probabilities than equally common non-associated chains. In this cohort, only TCR beta chains were sequenced, and detectable features were limited by the absence of alpha or paired-chain data. HLA typing was unavailable for some donors at each locus, so association tests used only the typed subset. Specific HLA alleles were associated with 18,000 or so TCR beta sequences at a false discovery rate of 0.05 in a later analysis. A cluster of highly shared sequence variants was judged likely to represent a technical artifact of the sequencing pipeline. The classifier was reported to diagnose cytomegalovirus status with high specificity and sensitivity in both the original cohort and the validation cohort. Linkage disequilibrium might explain the correlated functional status among segregating V segments, but an unknown experimental factor could not be excluded. A few of the identified cytomegalovirus-associated TCR beta chains were confirmed in vitro to be specific for cytomegalovirus antigens. The study gave a list of 150 to 200 TCR beta chains associated with cytomegalovirus. In a later analysis, TCR association rates were found to vary across HLA loci, with the most associated TCRs seen for DRB1 alleles and the fewest for HLA-C alleles. Most TCR sequences were seen in very few donors, while some public TCRs were found in many individuals. According to a later analysis, most CMV-associated TCR beta chains appeared to be HLA-restricted, and the HLA associations seemed to be driven largely by CMV exposure.

Libraries came from the immunoSEQ multiplex PCR assay. For the multiplex PCR, a mixture combining 60 forward primers for TCR Vbeta segments and 13 reverse primers for TCR Jbeta segments was used. The CDR3 region of rearranged TCR beta genes was amplified from genomic DNA by a multiplex PCR assay. The amplified TCR beta libraries were sequenced on the Illumina HiSeq System as 87-base-pair reads. The source study handled its data this way. Across the roughly 640 repertoires, a later analysis counted roughly 84 million unique TCR beta chains, around 11 million of which were shared by at least two donors. Raw reads were error-corrected and collapsed into unique sequences with a nearest-neighbor algorithm that merged closely related sequences to remove PCR and sequencing errors. Alignment of CDR3 sequences to IMGT reference sequences was used to assign V, D and J gene segments. For a sequence to be retained, a match of at least six nucleotides to both a V gene segment and a J gene segment was required. Rearrangements were classified as productive when the CDR3 lacked stop codons and remained in frame with V and J, and all other rearrangements were classified as non-productive. Following IMGT convention, CDR3 was defined as the stretch from the second conserved V-encoded cysteine to the conserved J-encoded phenylalanine. The earlier analysis of about 620 of the donors excluded sequences that lacked an unambiguous match to a single V gene segment. An earlier analysis of some 500 of the donors classified V segments as functional when productive rearrangements were above 56.7% and as segregating when the standard deviation between donors was above 5%. To diagnose cytomegalovirus status from the catalog of TCR beta chain sequences, a statistical classification framework was built. A later analysis assigned V and J genes by comparing TCR nucleotide sequences with IMGT/GENE-DB human TR gene sequences. In a later analysis, CDR3 sequences and most-parsimonious VDJ recombination scenarios were assigned using the TCRdist pipeline. A later analysis defined each TCR beta chain by its CDR3 amino acid sequence plus V-gene family, and excluded reads lacking a unique V-gene family. To address suspected cross-contamination and a sequencing artifact, a later analysis removed 450 to 700 highly shared, low-generation-probability nucleotide sequences. In a later analysis, a clonal expansion index was calculated for each public chain from normalized within-repertoire ranks of inferred template counts. In a later analysis, generation probabilities were computed with a VDJ recombination model fitted to out-of-frame rearrangements, and the resulting probabilities were checked against IGoR. In a later analysis, TCR-TCR, TCR-HLA and TCR-CMV co-occurrence was scored with hypergeometric tests, and a repertoire-size bias correction was applied to TCR pairs. To estimate false discovery rates, a later analysis permuted the HLA or CMV assignments 20 times. A later analysis grouped co-occurring TCRs with DBSCAN, adding TCRdist sequence similarity when clustering within HLA-allele-positive subsets. Repertoires with fewer than 30,000 or more than 120,000 public chains were left out of co-occurrence clustering, as were a few repertoires with anomalous nucleotide sharing. What TCRdb holds here is the immuneACCESS table cut down to in-frame rearrangements. Part of the clones is not present; checked against another copy, under half of the missing clones reflect an unresolved V gene, and the others are unexplained. That table supplies the V and J calls and clone size; D and trimming were determined from the DNA. For this sample the table gives 200,000 to 250,000 clones, of which approximately 88% were detected only once. In total, the top ten clones hold 0.71% of the sample.

The clonotype was recovered from a boy younger than 10 in good health and CMV-seronegative. The chain employs TRBV18 and TRBJ2-2; a stretch of 8 junction bases matches TRBD1. Sequencing was performed on PBMCs. The sequence in DNA is TGTGCCAGCGCTAGGGGGACAGGATCGTCCGGGGAGCTGTTTTTT. This is translated as CASARGTGSSGELFF.